The present entry profiles one T cell receptor (beta chain) with its context. The data are from a study of blood T cell repertoires in COVID-19. Sequencing used immunoSEQ multiplex PCR; TCRdb keeps in-frame clones, though not all of them. The data contain some 70,000 clones, just over 85% of them seen just once; the ten biggest clones take up less than 55%. CDR3 length equals 15 residues. Trimming pared 4 bases from V and 3 bases from J, leaving 13 bases between. The germline gives CDR1 LNHDA, CDR2 SQIVND (reference sequence). The genes are TRBV19 and TRBJ1-5; perhaps TRBD1 as D (6 bases). Source material: peripheral blood. The TCR sequence derives from a woman between 55 and 75 years old with COVID-19, enrolled during active disease. CDR3 residues: CASSTPGQYNQPQHF. Written as DNA, the CDR3 is TGTGCCAGTAGTACGCCGGGACAATACAATCAGCCCCAGCATTTT. Together with reference TRBV19 and TRBJ1-5, the CDR3 gives the full variable domain: DGGITQSPKYLFRKEGQNVTLSCEQNLNHDAMYWYRQDPGQGLRLIYYSQIVNDFQKGDIAEGYSVSREKKESFPLTVTSAQKNPTAFYLCASSTPGQYNQPQHFGDGTRLSIL.